The 26 T cell receptor beta chains reported below all come from one sample, sequenced in a study of T cells after yellow fever vaccination. TCRdb used MiXCR to reprocess the 5' RACE reads, holding one entry per CDR3 protein. The repertoire holds approximately 250,000 distinct CDR3 sequences, roughly 6.2% seen once, with roughly 1% in the top ten. The sequencing used CD4+ T cells sorted from PBMCs, collected on the day of the yellow fever booster vaccination. The receptors were sampled from a man aged 25 to 40 who received the YFV17D yellow fever vaccine.

CDR3 in DNA: TGTGCCTGGAGTCCTAAGTTATGGACAAATAGCGGGAGTCCAGAGACCCAGTACTTC. Translated: CAWSPKLWTNSGSPETQYF. The chain is built from TRBV30 and TRBJ2-5; the match to TRBD2 covers 9 bases. This CDR3 has 19 amino acids. Germline V lookup: CDR1 GTSNPN, CDR2 SVGIG (reference sequence). V gave up 2 bases and J gave up 4 bases; unmatched junction bases: 20.

This clonotype has ten or more counts. The chain recombines TRBV10-3 with TRBJ2-5; no definite D call. V dropped 4 bases and J dropped 1 base, with 4 bases sitting between them. Germline V gene data show CDR1 as ENHRY and CDR2 as SYGVKD. The CDR3 consists of 12 residues. The CDR3: CAISAAQETQYF. CDR3 DNA sequence: TGTGCCATCAGTGCGGCCCAAGAGACCCAGTACTTC.

This clonotype has more than one count but fewer than ten. V is TRBV7-2 and J is TRBJ2-1, with D possibly called TRBD1 or TRBD2 (6 bases each). The ends were cut back, 6 bases at V and 10 bases at J, with 10 bases in the middle. CDR3 length equals 11 residues. Germline lookup yields CDR1 SGHTA and CDR2 FQGNSA. Here the CDR3 DNA reads TGTGCCAGCAGAAGGGGGGACGAGCAGTTCTTC. It is translated as CASRRGDEQFF.

This clonotype was found a few times. The chain links TRBV7-9 to TRBJ2-1; the D gene could be TRBD1 or TRBD2 (6 bases each). The V end lost 5 bases, the J end lost 3 bases, and 17 bases lay between the germline ends. The CDR3 length is 16 residues. Germline CDR1 is SEHNR and CDR2 is FQNEAQ (reference sequence). CDR3 nucleotides: TGTGCCAGCAGCCCCCACCCGGGGGCACTCTACAATGAGCAGTTCTTC. Translating it yields CASSPHPGALYNEQFF. Full variable domain (remainder filled in from reference TRBV7-9 and TRBJ2-1): DTGVSQNPRHKITKRGQNVTFRCDPISEHNRLYWYRQTLGQGPEFLTYFQNEAQLEKSRLLSDRFSAERPKGSFSTLEIQRTEQGDSAMYLCASSPHPGALYNEQFFGPGTRLTVL.

This clonotype was detected many times. The J gene is TRBJ2-3, the V gene TRBV12-5; 7 nucleotides agree with TRBD2. The CDR3 loop spans 13 amino acids. The V and J ends lost 11 bases and 4 bases, in that order; junction bases with no gene match: 9. Germline CDR1 LGHNT, CDR2 FRNRAP. The CDR3 DNA sequence: TGTGCTCCCCACCGTAGCGGGCCAGATACGCAGTATTTT. Translation gives CAPHRSGPDTQYF.

The chain couples TRBV9 to TRBJ2-1; 12 bases are a match to TRBD2. The CDR3 is 16 residues long. Germline V gives CDR1 SGDLS, CDR2 YYNGEE. The ends lost 4 bases at V and 4 bases at J; junction bases unmatched: 6. CDR3 sequence reads: CASSPGTSGFYNEQFF. The CDR3 DNA sequence: TGTGCCAGCAGCCCCGGGACTAGCGGGTTTTACAATGAGCAGTTCTTC.

This clonotype turned up a few times. This chain links TRBV20-1 with TRBJ2-5, with 13 nucleotides matching TRBD2. The CDR3 spans 17 residues. CDR1 is DFQATT and CDR2 is SNEGSKA in the germline V gene (reference sequence). Trimming removed 6 bases from V and 5 bases from J; junction bases left unmatched: 15. The CDR3 DNA reads TGCAGTGCCCCCGGAGGGACTAGCGGGAAAGTGTGGGAGACCCAGTACTTC. It yields the protein CSAPGGTSGKVWETQYF.

This clonotype was seen a handful of times. This chain connects TRBV20-1 to TRBJ2-3; 8 bases are a match to TRBD2. The CDR3 is 14 residues long. The germline V gene encodes CDR1 DFQATT and CDR2 SNEGSKA (reference sequence). Losses at the gene ends were 6 bases for V and 4 bases for J; bases not matched to a gene: 9. CDR3 in amino acids: CSAPKAGAADTQYF. DNA of the CDR3: TGCAGTGCCCCCAAAGCGGGAGCGGCAGATACGCAGTATTTT.

This clonotype came up many times. V gene TRBV5-1 combines with J gene TRBJ1-4; D is undetermined. Trimming removed 6 bases at V and 5 bases at J, with 17 bases between. The CDR3 contains 15 residues. Looked up from germline, CDR1 is SGHRS and CDR2 is YFSETQ. The CDR3 reads CASTADWRPNEKLFF. CDR3 sequence (DNA): TGCGCCAGCACCGCAGACTGGAGACCAAATGAAAAACTGTTTTTT. The entire variable domain, with the rest obtained from reference TRBV5-1 and TRBJ1-4, is as follows: KAGVTQTPRYLIKTRGQQVTLSCSPISGHRSVSWYQQTPGQGLQFLFEYFSETQRNKGNFPGRFSGRQFSNSRSEMNVSTLELGDSALYLCASTADWRPNEKLFFGSGTQLSVL.

This sequence joins TRBV5-1 and TRBJ2-2, with TRBD2 identical over 7 bases. CDR3 length: 16 amino acids. Losses at the gene ends were 7 bases for V and 1 base for J; bases not matched to a gene: 10. Germline lookup yields CDR1 SGHRS and CDR2 YFSETQ. CDR3 amino acids: CASARETSRNTGELFF. CDR3 in DNA: TGCGCCAGCGCCCGAGAGACTAGCCGGAACACCGGGGAGCTGTTTTTT.

This clonotype was seen many times. This chain joins TRBV2 and TRBJ2-1, with 10 bases lining up with TRBD2. This CDR3 contains 16 residues. Germline CDR1 reads SNHLY; CDR2 reads FYNNEI. The ends lost 4 bases at V and 4 bases at J; junction bases unmatched: 7. CDR3 sequence: CASSGAGTSVYNEQFF. DNA for the CDR3: TGTGCCAGCAGTGGCGCCGGGACTAGCGTTTACAATGAGCAGTTCTTC.

This clonotype was picked up many times. The rearrangement links TRBV6-4 to TRBJ2-1; TRBD2 agrees at 12 bases. Germline V gene lookup returns CDR1 MRHNA and CDR2 SNTAGT. The CDR3 extends over 15 amino acids. The V segment lost 5 bases and the J segment 9 bases; nucleotides outside the gene matches: 8. In DNA form, the CDR3 reads TGTGCCAGCAGTCGAAGACTAGCGGGAGAGTCTGAGCAGTTCTTC. Amino acid sequence: CASSRRLAGESEQFF.

This clonotype was observed many times. The V gene is TRBV15, the J gene TRBJ2-2; D is unresolved. This CDR3 has 14 residues. Between the trimmed V and J ends, which lost 5 bases and 1 base, there was a span of 8 bases. CDR1 is LNHNV and CDR2 is YYDKDF in the germline V gene (reference sequence). As DNA, the CDR3 is TGTGCCACCAGCGGAACTCTGAACACCGGGGAGCTGTTTTTT. Amino acid sequence: CATSGTLNTGELFF.

This clonotype occurred many times. This sequence joins TRBV7-8 and TRBJ1-2; 7 bases line up with TRBD1. The germline V gene has CDR1 SGHVS and CDR2 FQNEAQ. This CDR3 region has 13 residues. After removal of 5 bases from V and 4 bases from J, the junction contained 4 bases not matched to a gene. CDR3 nucleotide sequence: TGTGCCAGCAGCCGGACAGGAAGCTATGGCTACACCTTC. As protein: CASSRTGSYGYTF.

Many counts were recorded for this clonotype. The chain employs TRBV12-3 or TRBV12-4 and TRBJ2-7; tentatively, D is TRBD2 (5 bases). The CDR3 runs to 14 residues. Trimming pared 10 bases from V and 3 bases from J, leaving 19 bases between. CDR3 nucleotides: TGTGCCACCCTACATGGATCGGGAAGCTACGAGCAGTACTTC. Amino acid sequence: CATLHGSGSYEQYF.

This clonotype was found many times. The rearrangement joins TRBV20-1 to TRBJ2-3, with 12 positions matching TRBD2. The CDR3 totals 16 residues. The V gene end was trimmed by 1 base and the J gene end by 4 bases; junction bases not matched to a gene: 6. Per germline, CDR1 DFQATT and CDR2 SNEGSKA (reference sequence). The CDR3 nucleotides are TGCAGTGCTAGAGCTAGCGGGAGGGCCCTAGCAGATACGCAGTATTTT. Its translation is CSARASGRALADTQYF.

This clonotype showed up many times. This sequence joins TRBV20-1 and TRBJ1-5; TRBD1 matches 7 bases. The V segment lost 3 bases and the J segment 1 base; nucleotides outside the gene matches: 6. The CDR3 has 15 residues. Germline V CDR1 and CDR2: DFQATT, SNEGSKA (reference sequence). The CDR3 DNA is TGCAGTGCTAGTAAGGGGGCGGGGAGCAATCAGCCCCAGCATTTT. Residues: CSASKGAGSNQPQHF.

This clonotype was seen only a few times. The chain carries TRBV5-1 and TRBJ2-1; 7 bases align to TRBD2. The CDR3 contains 15 residues. J was trimmed by 0 bases and V by 3 bases; bases with no gene match: 3. Germline CDR1 is SGHRS and CDR2 is YFSETQ. CDR3 sequence: CASSWSGISYNEQFF. DNA of the CDR3: TGCGCCAGCAGCTGGAGCGGGATCTCCTACAATGAGCAGTTCTTC.

This clonotype occurred many times. This chain uses TRBV28 with TRBJ2-7, with 8 bases matching TRBD2. CDR1 and CDR2 from the germline V gene are MDHEN and SYDVKM. Trimming at V came to 6 bases and at J to 4 bases, leaving 11 bases not matched to a gene. This CDR3 comprises 15 residues. The CDR3 nucleotides are TGTGCCAGCAGCCCCGGGGGGGCGATAGGATACGAGCAGTACTTC. The encoded protein is CASSPGGAIGYEQYF.

This sequence joins TRBV4-2 and TRBJ2-1; D is possibly TRBD1 or TRBD2 (5 bases each). Trimming took off 4 bases at V and 8 bases at J, with 15 bases between the two ends. The CDR3 extends over 14 amino acids. Germline CDR1 LGHNA, CDR2 YNFKEQ. The CDR3 nucleotides read TGTGCCAGCAGCCCGGGACCGACTAAGGATGAGCAGTTCTTC. This gives the protein CASSPGPTKDEQFF.

This clonotype was picked up many times. The rearrangement links TRBV12-3 or TRBV12-4 to TRBJ2-1; no clear D gene. This CDR3 is 13 amino acids long. The V end was cut by 7 bases, the J end by 9 bases, with 16 bases between. The CDR3 here is CASTSTRDSEQFF. The CDR3 DNA reads TGTGCCAGCACCTCCACAAGGGATAGTGAGCAGTTCTTC.

This clonotype came up many times. This chain connects TRBV6-5 to TRBJ2-2; 10 nucleotides align to TRBD2. This CDR3 contains 17 residues. Germline CDR1 MNHEY, CDR2 SVGAGI. V lost 2 bases and J lost 4; bases outside the gene matches: 7. This CDR3 is CASSYPSGRAVTGELFF. The CDR3, as DNA: TGTGCCAGCAGTTACCCCAGCGGGAGGGCCGTCACCGGGGAGCTGTTTTTT.

This chain links TRBV20-1 with TRBJ1-1, with 9 bases identical to TRBD1. Germline V gene data show CDR1 as DFQATT and CDR2 as SNEGSKA (reference sequence). The CDR3 has 15 amino acids. Trimming removed 0 bases from V and 1 base from J; junction bases left unmatched: 3. CDR3 sequence: CSARDPGQGNTEAFF. DNA of the CDR3: TGCAGTGCTAGAGACCCGGGACAGGGGAACACTGAAGCTTTCTTT.

The table lists this clonotype with a few counts. This sequence joins TRBV18 and TRBJ1-1; possibly TRBD1 for D (5 bases). Per germline, CDR1 KGHSH and CDR2 LQKENI. The germline V and J ends were trimmed by 2 bases and 5 bases, with 9 bases remaining between them. CDR3 size: 13 residues. CDR3 coding DNA: TGTGCCAGCTCACCATTGAAGGGGACTGAAGCTTTCTTT. Translated: CASSPLKGTEAFF. Based on the CDR3 plus reference TRBV18 and TRBJ1-1, the full variable domain is NAGVMQNPRHLVRRRGQEARLRCSPMKGHSHVYWYRQLPEEGLKFMVYLQKENIIDESGMPKERFSAEFPKEGPSILRIQQVVRGDSAAYFCASSPLKGTEAFFGQGTRLTVV.

The genes are TRBV5-1 and TRBJ1-1; 7 bases are shared with TRBD1. V dropped 0 bases and J dropped 11; count of bases not matched to a gene: 13. Per the germline V gene, CDR1 is SGHRS and CDR2 is YFSETQ. The CDR3 covers 15 residues. CDR3 sequence (DNA): TGCGCCAGCAGCTTGGTGTCACCGGGACAGCATTTGGCTTTCTTT. This encodes CASSLVSPGQHLAFF.

In this sample, this clonotype turned up many times. This sequence joins TRBV18 and TRBJ1-1, with 9 bases that match TRBD1. This CDR3 region has 14 residues. The germline gives CDR1 KGHSH, CDR2 LQKENI. Trimming removed 6 bases from V and 4 bases from J; junction bases left unmatched: 6. For the CDR3, the DNA is TGTGCCAGCTCGCCGGGACAGGGAGGCACTGAAGCTTTCTTT. Its protein is CASSPGQGGTEAFF.